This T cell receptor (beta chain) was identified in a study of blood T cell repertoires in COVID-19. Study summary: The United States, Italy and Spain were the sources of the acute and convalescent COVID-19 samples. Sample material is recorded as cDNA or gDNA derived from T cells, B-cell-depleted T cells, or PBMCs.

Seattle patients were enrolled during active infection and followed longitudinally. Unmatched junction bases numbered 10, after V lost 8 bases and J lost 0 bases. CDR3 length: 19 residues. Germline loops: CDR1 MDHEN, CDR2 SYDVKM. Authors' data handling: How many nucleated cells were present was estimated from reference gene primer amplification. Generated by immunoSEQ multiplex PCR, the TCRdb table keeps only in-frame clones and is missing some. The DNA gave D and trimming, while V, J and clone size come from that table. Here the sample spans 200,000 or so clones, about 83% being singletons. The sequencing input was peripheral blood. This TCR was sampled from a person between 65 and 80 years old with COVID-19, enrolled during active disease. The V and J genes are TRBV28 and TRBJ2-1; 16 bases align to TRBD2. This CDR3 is CASLPPGLAGGPSYNEQFF. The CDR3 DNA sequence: TGTGCCAGCTTACCGCCGGGACTAGCGGGGGGGCCCTCCTACAATGAGCAGTTCTTC.